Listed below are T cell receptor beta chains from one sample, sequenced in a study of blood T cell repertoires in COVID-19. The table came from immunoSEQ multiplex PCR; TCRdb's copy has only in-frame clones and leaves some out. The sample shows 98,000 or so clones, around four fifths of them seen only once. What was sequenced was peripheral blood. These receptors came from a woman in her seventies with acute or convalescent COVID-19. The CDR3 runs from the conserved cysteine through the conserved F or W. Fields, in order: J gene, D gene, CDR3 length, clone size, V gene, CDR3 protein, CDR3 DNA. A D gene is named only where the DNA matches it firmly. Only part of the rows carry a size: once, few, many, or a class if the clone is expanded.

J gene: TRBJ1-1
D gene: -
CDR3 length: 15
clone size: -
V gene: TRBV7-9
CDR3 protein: CASSRTGLKNTEAFF
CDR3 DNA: TGTGCCAGCAGCCGTACAGGGTTGAAAAACACTGAAGCTTTCTTT

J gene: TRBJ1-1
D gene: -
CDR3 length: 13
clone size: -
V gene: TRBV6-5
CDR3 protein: CASSLSRNTEAFF
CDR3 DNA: TGTGCCAGCAGTTTATCCAGAAACACTGAAGCTTTCTTT

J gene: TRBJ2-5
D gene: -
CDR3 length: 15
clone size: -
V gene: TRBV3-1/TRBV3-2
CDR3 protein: CASSPGHEIRETQYF
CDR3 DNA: TGTGCCAGCAGCCCCGGACACGAAATCCGAGAGACCCAGTACTTC

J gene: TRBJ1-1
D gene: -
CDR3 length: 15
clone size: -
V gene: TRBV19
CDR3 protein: CASSLQTGRNTEAFF
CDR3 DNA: TGTGCCAGTAGTCTCCAAACCGGGAGGAACACTGAAGCTTTCTTT

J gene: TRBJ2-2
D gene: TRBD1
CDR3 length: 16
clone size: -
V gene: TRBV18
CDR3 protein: CASSSTGGVNTGELFF
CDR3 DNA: TGTGCCAGCTCATCGACAGGGGGCGTAAACACCGGGGAGCTGTTTTTT

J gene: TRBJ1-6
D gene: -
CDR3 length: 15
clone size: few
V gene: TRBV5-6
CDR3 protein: CASSLAAGVNSPLHF
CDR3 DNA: TGTGCCAGCAGCTTGGCAGCAGGGGTTAATTCACCCCTCCACTTT

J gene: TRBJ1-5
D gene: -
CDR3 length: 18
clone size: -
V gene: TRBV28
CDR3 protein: CASSPGRTRGYSNQPQHF
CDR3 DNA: TGTGCCAGCAGTCCAGGACGGACCCGGGGTTATAGCAATCAGCCCCAGCATTTT

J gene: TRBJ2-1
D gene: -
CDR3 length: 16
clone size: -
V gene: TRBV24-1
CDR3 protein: CATSDVRLHSRDEQFF
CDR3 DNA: TGTGCCACCAGTGATGTCCGGCTACACTCCAGGGATGAGCAGTTCTTC

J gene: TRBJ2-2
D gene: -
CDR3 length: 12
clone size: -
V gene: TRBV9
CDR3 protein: CASSPRAGELFF
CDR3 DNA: TGTGCCAGCAGCCCCCGGGCCGGGGAGCTGTTTTTT

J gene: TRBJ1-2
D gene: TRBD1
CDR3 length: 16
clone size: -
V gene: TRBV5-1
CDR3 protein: CASSLGDRGLGIGYTF
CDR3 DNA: TGCGCCAGCAGCCTCGGGGACAGGGGGCTTGGGATTGGCTACACCTTC

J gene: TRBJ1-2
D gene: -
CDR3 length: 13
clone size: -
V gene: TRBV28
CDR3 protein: CASTHRELGGYTF
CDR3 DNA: TGTGCCAGCACCCACAGGGAGTTAGGTGGCTACACCTTC

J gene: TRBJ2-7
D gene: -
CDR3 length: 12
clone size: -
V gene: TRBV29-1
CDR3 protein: CSVRQSSYEQYF
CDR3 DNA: TGCAGCGTAAGACAGAGCTCCTACGAGCAGTACTTC

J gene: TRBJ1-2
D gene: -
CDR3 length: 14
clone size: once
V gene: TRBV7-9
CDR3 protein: CASSKPLDGGGYTF
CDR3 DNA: TGTGCCAGCAGCAAACCCTTGGACGGAGGCGGCTACACCTTC

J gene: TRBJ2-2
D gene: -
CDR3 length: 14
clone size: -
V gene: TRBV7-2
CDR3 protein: CASSGTFATGELFF
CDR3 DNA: TGTGCCAGCAGCGGGACTTTCGCTACCGGGGAGCTGTTTTTT

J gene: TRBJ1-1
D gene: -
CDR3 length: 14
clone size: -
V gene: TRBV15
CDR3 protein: CATSRGRGGTEAFF
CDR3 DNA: TGTGCCACCAGCAGGGGGCGGGGGGGCACTGAAGCTTTCTTT

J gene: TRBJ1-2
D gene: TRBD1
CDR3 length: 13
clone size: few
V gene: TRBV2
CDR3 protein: CASRGQGARGYTF
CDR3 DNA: TGTGCCAGCAGAGGACAGGGGGCCAGAGGCTACACCTTC

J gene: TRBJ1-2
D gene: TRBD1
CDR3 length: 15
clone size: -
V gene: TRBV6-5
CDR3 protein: CASRGTGGVEHGYTF
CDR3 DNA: TGTGCCAGCAGAGGGACAGGGGGCGTAGAACATGGCTACACCTTC

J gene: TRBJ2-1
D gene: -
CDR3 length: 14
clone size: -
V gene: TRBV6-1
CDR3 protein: CASSEAGGATEQFF
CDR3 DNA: TGTGCCAGCAGTGAAGCAGGGGGGGCCACTGAGCAGTTCTTC

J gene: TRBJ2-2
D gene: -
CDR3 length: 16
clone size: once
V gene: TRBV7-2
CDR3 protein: CASSLLAGSNTGELFF
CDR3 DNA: TGTGCCAGCAGCTTACTTGCGGGATCGAACACCGGGGAGCTGTTTTTT

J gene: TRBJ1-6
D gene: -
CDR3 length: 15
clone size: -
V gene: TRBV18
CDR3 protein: CASSPQAGTNSPLHF
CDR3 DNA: TGTGCCAGCTCACCGCAGGCAGGAACTAATTCACCCCTCCACTTT

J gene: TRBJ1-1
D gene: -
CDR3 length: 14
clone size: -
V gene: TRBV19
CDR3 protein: CASSIVGGFTEAFF
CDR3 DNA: TGTGCCAGTAGTATTGTAGGAGGGTTCACTGAAGCTTTCTTT

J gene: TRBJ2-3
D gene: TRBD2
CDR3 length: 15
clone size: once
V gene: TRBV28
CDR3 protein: CASSLAGVGTDTQYF
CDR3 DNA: TGTGCCAGCAGTTTAGCGGGAGTCGGCACAGATACGCAGTATTTT

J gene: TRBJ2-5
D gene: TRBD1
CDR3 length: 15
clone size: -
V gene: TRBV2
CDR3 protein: CASSDGQGIRETQYF
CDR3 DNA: TGTGCCAGCAGTGATGGACAGGGGATTAGAGAGACCCAGTACTTC

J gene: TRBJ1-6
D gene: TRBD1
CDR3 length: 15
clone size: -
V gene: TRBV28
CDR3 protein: CASSSPGQRDSPLHF
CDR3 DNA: TGTGCCAGCAGTTCCCCGGGACAGCGCGATTCACCCCTCCACTTT

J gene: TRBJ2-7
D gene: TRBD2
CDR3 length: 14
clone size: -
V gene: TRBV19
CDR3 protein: CASSIQAGAYEQYF
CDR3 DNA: TGTGCCAGTAGTATTCAAGCGGGAGCTTACGAGCAGTACTTC

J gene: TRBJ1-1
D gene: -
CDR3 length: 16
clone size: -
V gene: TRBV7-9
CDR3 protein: CASSLGGRVMNTEAFF
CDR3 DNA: TGTGCCAGCAGCTTAGGAGGGCGGGTCATGAACACTGAAGCTTTCTTT

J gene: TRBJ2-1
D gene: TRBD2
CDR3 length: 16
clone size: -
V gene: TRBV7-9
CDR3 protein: CASSLLAGVGYNEQFF
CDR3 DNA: TGTGCCAGCAGCTTACTGGCGGGAGTAGGATACAATGAGCAGTTCTTC

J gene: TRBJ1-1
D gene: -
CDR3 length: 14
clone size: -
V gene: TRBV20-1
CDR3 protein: CSASDLGGNTEAFF
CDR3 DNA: TGCAGTGCTAGTGATCTTGGCGGAAACACTGAAGCTTTCTTT

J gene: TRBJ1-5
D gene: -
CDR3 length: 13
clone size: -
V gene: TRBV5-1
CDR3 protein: CASSLGPDQPQHF
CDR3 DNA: TGCGCCAGCAGCTTGGGTCCTGATCAGCCCCAGCATTTT

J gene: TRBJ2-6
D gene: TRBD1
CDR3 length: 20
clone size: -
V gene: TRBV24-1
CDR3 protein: CATSDPAGQGASPGANVLTF
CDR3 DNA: TGTGCCACCAGTGATCCGGCGGGACAGGGGGCTAGTCCTGGGGCCAACGTCCTGACTTTC

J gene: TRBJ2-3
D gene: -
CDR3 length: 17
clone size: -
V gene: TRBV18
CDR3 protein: CASSPLISGVDTSTQYF
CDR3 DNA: TGTGCCAGCTCACCACTCATCTCGGGGGTTGATACGAGTACGCAGTATTTT

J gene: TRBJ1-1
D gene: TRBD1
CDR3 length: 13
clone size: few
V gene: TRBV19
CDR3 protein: CASSIAGTAEAFF
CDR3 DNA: TGTGCCAGTAGTATAGCCGGGACAGCCGAAGCTTTCTTT

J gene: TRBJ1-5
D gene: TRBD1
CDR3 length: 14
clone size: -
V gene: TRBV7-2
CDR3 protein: CASSLDRGNQPQHF
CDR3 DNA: TGTGCCAGCAGCCTCGACAGGGGCAATCAGCCCCAGCATTTT

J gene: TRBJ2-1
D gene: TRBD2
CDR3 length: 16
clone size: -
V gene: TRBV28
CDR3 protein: CASSLRGLKGYNEQFF
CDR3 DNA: TGTGCCAGCAGTTTACGGGGACTAAAGGGATACAATGAGCAGTTCTTC

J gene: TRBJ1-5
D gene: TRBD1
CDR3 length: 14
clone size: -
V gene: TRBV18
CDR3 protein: CASSLDRGSQPQHF
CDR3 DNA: TGTGCCAGCTCACTCGACAGGGGTTCGCAGCCCCAGCATTTT

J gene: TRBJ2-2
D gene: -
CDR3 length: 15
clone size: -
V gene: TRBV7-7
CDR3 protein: CATGPQGARTGELFF
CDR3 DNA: TGTGCCACCGGCCCACAGGGTGCGAGGACCGGGGAGCTGTTTTTT

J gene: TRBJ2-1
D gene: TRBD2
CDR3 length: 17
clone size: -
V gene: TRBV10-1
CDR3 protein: CASSEPSGGLSYNEQFF
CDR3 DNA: TGCGCCAGCAGTGAGCCTAGCGGGGGATTATCCTACAATGAGCAGTTCTTC

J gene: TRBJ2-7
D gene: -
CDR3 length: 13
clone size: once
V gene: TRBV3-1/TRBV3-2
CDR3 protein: CASSQAFTYEQYF
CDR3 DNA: TGTGCCAGCAGCCAAGCTTTTACCTACGAGCAGTACTTC

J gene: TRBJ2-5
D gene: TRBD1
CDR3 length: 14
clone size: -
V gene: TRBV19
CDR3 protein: CASSISGGHETQYF
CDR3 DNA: TGTGCCAGTAGTATATCAGGGGGCCATGAGACCCAGTACTTC

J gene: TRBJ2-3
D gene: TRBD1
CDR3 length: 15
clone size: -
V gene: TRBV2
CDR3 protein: CASSGRGLVSDTQYF
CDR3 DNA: TGTGCCAGCAGTGGAAGGGGGCTAGTGTCAGATACGCAGTATTTT

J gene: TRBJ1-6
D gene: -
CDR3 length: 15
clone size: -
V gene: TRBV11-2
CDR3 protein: CASSLRAGEGSPLHF
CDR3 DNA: TGTGCCAGCAGCTTAAGGGCAGGGGAAGGTTCACCCCTCCACTTT

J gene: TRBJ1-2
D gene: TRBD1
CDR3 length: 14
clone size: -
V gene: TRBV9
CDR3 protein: CASSGQGIGYGYTF
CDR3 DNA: TGTGCCAGCAGCGGACAGGGTATCGGCTATGGCTACACCTTC

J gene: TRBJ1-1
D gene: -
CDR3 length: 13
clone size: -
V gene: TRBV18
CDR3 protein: CASSTQGNTEAFF
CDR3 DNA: TGTGCCAGCTCAACTCAGGGTAACACTGAAGCTTTCTTT

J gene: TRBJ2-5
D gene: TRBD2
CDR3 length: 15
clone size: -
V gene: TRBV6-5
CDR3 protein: CASGLAGRGGETQYF
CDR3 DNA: TGTGCCAGCGGACTAGCGGGGAGGGGAGGAGAGACCCAGTACTTC

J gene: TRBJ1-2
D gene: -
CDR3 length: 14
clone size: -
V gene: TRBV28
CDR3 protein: CASSPIMNSYGYTF
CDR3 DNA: TGTGCCAGCAGCCCCATTATGAACAGCTATGGCTACACCTTC

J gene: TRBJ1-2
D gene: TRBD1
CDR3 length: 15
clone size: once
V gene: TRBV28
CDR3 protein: CASRPPGQNPYGYTF
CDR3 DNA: TGTGCCAGCAGACCACCGGGACAGAATCCCTATGGCTACACCTTC

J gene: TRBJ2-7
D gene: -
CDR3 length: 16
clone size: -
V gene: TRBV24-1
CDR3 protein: CATSDFAGTGLHEQYF
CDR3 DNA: TGTGCCACCAGTGATTTTGCGGGTACAGGACTACACGAGCAGTACTTC

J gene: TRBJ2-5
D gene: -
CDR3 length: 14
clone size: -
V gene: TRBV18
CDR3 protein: CASSPRGTQETQYF
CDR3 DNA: TGTGCCAGCTCACCTCGGGGAACACAAGAGACCCAGTACTTC

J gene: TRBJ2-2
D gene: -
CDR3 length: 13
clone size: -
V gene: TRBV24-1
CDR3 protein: CATSTTPPGELFF
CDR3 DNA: TGTGCCACCAGTACAACCCCCCCCGGGGAGCTGTTTTTT

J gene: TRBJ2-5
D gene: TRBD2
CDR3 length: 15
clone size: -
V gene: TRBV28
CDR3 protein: CASSLGTGGEKPQYF
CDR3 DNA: TGTGCCAGCAGTTTAGGGACGGGAGGCGAGAAGCCCCAGTACTTC

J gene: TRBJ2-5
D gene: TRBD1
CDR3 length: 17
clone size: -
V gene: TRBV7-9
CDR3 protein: CASSFRRGDRAQETQYF
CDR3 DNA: TGTGCCAGCAGCTTCCGAAGAGGTGACAGGGCCCAAGAGACCCAGTACTTC

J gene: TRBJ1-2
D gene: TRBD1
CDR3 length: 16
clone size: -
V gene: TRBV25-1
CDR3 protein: CASSESGGGRAGGYTF
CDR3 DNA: TGTGCCAGCAGTGAATCCGGAGGGGGCAGGGCCGGTGGCTACACCTTC

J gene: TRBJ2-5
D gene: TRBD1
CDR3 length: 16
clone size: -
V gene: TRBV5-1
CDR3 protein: CASSHRQGAPEETQYF
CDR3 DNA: TGCGCCAGCAGCCACCGCCAGGGGGCCCCTGAAGAGACCCAGTACTTC

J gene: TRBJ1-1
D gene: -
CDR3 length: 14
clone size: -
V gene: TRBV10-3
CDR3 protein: CAISEIIGGTEAFF
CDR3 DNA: TGTGCCATCAGTGAGATAATCGGTGGCACTGAAGCTTTCTTT

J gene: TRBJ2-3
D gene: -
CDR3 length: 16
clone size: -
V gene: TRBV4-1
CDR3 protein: CASSQGSVIRTDTQYF
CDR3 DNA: TGCGCCAGCAGCCAAGGGTCGGTCATTCGCACAGATACGCAGTATTTT

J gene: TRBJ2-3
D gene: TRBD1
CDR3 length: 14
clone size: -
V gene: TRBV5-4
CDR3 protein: CASSRQGSTDTQYF
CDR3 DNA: TGTGCCAGCAGCCGACAGGGGAGCACAGATACGCAGTATTTT

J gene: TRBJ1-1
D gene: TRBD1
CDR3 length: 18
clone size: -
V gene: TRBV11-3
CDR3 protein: CASSLAVPGQHMNTEAFF
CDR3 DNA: TGTGCCAGCAGCTTAGCCGTACCGGGACAGCACATGAACACTGAAGCTTTCTTT

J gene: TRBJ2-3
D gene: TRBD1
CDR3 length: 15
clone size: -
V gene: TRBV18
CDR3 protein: CASSVTGGSADTQYF
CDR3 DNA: TGTGCCAGCTCCGTGACAGGGGGCAGCGCAGATACGCAGTATTTT

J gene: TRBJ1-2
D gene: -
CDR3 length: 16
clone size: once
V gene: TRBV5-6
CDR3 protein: CASSLRGTFRDYGYTF
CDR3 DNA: TGTGCCAGCAGCTTACGGGGGACCTTCCGGGACTATGGCTACACCTTC